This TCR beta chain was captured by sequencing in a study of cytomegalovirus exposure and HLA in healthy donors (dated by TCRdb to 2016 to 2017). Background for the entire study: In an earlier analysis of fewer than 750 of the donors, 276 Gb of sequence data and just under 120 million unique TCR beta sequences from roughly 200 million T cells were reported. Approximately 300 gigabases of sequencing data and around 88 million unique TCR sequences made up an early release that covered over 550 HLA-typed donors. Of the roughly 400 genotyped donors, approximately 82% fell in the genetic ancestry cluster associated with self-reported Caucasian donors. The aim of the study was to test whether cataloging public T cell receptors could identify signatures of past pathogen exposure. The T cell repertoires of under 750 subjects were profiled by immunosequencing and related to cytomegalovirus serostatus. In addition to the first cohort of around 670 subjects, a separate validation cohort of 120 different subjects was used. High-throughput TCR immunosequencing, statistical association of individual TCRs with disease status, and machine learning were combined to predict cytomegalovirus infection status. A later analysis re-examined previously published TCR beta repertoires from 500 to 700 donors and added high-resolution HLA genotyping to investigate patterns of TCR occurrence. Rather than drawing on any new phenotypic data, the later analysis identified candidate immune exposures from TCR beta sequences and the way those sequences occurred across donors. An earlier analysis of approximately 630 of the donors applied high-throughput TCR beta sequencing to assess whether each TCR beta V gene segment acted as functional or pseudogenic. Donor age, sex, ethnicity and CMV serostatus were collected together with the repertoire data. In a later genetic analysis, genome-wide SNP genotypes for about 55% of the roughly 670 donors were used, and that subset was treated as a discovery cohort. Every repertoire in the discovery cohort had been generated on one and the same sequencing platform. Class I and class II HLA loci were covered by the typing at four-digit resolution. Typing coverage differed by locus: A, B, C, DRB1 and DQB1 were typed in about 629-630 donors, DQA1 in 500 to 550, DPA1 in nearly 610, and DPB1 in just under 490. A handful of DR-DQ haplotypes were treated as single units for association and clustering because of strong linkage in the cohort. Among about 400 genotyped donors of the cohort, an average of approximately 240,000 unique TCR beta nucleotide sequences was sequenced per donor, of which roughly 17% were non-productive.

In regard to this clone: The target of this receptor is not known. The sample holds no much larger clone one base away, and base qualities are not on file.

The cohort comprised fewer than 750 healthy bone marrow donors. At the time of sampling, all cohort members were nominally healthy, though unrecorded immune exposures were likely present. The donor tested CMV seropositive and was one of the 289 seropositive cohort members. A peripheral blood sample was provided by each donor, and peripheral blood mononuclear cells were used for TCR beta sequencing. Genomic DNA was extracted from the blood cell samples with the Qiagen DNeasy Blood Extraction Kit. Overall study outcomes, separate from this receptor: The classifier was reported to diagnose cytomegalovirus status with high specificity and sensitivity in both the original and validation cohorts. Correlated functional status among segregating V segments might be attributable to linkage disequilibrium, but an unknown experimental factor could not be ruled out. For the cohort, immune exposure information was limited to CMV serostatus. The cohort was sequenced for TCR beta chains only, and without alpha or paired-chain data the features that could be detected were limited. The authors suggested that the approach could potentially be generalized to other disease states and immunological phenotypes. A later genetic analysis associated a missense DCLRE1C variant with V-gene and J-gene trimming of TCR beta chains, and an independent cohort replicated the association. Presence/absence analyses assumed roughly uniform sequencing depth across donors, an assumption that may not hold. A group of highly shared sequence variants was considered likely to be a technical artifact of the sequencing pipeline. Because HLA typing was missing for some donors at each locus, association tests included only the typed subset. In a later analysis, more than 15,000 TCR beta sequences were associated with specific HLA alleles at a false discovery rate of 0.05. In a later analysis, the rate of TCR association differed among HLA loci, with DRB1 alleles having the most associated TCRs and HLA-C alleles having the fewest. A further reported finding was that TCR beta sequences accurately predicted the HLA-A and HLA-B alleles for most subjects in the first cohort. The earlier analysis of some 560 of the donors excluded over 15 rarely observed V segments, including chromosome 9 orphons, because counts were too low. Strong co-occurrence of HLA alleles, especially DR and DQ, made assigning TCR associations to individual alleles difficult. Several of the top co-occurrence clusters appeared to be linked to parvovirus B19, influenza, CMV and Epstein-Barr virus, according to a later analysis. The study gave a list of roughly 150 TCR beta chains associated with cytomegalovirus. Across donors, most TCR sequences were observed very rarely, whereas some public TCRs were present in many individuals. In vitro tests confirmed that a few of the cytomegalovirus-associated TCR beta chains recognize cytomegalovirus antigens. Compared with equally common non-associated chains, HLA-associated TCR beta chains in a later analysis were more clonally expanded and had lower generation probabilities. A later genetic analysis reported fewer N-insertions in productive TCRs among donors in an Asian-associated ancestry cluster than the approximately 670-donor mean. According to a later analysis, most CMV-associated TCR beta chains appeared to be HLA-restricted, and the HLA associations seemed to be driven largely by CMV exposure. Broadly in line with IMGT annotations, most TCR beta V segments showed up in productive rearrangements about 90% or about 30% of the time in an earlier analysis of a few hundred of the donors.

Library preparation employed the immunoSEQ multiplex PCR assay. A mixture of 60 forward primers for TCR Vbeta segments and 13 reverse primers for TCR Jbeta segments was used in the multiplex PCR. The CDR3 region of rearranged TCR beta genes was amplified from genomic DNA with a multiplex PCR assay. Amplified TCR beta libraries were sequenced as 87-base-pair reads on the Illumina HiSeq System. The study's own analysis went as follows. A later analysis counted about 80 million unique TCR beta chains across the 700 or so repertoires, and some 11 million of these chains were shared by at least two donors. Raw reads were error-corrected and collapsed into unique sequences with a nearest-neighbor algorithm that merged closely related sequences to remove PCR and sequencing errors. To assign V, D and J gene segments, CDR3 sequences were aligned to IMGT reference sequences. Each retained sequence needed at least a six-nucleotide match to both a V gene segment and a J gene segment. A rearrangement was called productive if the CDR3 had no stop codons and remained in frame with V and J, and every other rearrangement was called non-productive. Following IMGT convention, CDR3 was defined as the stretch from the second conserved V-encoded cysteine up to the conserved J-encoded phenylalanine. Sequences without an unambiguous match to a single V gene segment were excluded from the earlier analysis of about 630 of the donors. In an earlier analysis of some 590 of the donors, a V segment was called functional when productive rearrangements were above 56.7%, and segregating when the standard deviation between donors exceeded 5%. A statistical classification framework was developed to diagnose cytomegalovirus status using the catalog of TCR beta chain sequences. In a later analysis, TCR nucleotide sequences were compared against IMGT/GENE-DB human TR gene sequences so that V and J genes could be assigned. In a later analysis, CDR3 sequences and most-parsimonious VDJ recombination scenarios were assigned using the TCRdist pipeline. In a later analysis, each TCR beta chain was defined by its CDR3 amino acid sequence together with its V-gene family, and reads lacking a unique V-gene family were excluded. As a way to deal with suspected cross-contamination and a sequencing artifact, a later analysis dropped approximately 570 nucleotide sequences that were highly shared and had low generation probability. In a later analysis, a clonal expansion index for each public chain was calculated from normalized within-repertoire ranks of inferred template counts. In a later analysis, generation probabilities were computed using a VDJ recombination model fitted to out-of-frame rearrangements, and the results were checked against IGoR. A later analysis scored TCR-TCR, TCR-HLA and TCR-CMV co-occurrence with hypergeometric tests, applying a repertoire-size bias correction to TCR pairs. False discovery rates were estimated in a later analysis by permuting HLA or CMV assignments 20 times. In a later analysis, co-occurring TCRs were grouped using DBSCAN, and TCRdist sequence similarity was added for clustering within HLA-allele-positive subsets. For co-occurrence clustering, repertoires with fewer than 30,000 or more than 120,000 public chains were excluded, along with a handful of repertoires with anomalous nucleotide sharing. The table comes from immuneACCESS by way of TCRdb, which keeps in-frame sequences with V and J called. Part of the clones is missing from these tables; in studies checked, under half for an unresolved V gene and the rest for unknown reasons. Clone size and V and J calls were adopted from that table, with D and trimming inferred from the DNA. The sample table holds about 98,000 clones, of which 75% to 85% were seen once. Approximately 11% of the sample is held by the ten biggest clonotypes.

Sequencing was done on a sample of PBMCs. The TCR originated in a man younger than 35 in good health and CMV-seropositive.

The CDR3 in this case is CASSPEDNQPQHF. The nucleotide sequence reads as follows: TGTGCCAGCAGTCCAGAAGACAATCAGCCCCAGCATTTT. The chain couples TRBV6-4 to TRBJ1-5; confidence is insufficient to name the D gene. V is pared back by 5 bases and J by 3 bases, with 8 bases lying between the germline termini. As encoded in the germline V gene, CDR1 is MRHNA while CDR2 is SNTAGT. The CDR3, cysteine through phenylalanine, is 13 amino acids long. Kept here is only the CDR3 DNA, which spans 39 bases and is read in frame from base 1.